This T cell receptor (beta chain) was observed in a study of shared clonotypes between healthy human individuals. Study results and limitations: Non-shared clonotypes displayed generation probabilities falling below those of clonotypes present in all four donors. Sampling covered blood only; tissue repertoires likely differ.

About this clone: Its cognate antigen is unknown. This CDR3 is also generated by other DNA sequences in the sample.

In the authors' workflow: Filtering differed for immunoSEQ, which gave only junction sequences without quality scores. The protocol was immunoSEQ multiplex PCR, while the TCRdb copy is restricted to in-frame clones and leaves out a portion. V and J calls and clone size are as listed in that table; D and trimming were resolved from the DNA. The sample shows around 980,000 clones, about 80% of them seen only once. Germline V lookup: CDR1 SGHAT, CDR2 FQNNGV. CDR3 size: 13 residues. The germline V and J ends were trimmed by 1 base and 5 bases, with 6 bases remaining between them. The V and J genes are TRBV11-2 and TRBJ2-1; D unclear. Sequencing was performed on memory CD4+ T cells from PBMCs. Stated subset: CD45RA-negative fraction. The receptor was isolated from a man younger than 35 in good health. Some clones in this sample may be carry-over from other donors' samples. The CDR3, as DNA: TGTGCCAGCAGCTTAGGCCGTAACAATGAGCAGTTCTTC. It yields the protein CASSLGRNNEQFF.